This record looks at one TCR beta chain sequence and its context. Its antigen has not been determined. No much larger clone exists at a distance of one base, and base qualities are not known. Trimming accounts for 5 bases at V and 8 bases at J, while the number of junction bases matched to no gene is 4. CDR3 length: 12 amino acids, cysteine to phenylalanine. The CDR3 DNA has 36 bases and is translated from base 1. Reading the germline V gene gives CDR1 MNHEY and CDR2 SVGEGT. In the prospective study, participants were about 18 to 100 years old, resided in about two dozen geographic areas of the United States, and were enrolled through a virtual design. In the prospective study, participants were assigned to cohorts based on the clinical history participants reported in a screening survey and a study questionnaire. ImmuneRACE Cohort 3 recovered participants were defined by two consecutive negative NP/OP PCR tests, healthcare professional clearance, or symptom resolution. Each participant in the prospective study had whole blood, serum and a nasopharyngeal or oropharyngeal swab collected by mobile phlebotomists. Over a roughly two-month period, participants in the prospective study had the option of providing additional blood draws and questionnaires. Prospective study blood samples were shipped either frozen or at room temperature before DNA extraction.

TCRbeta CDR3 regions were amplified from genomic DNA by means of the immunoSEQ Assay, a bias-controlled multiplex PCR. As for the authors' bioinformatics: Within the assay, amplification of reference gene primers was used to estimate how many nucleated cells each sample contained. To quantify the absolute abundance of each unique TCRbeta CDR3 rearrangement, sequence reads were collapsed and filtered. For each sample, productive Simpson clonality was calculated as the square root of Simpson's diversity index over productive rearrangements. The table was pulled from immuneACCESS by TCRdb, which kept in-frame rearrangements only. Such tables lose some clones; where checked, under half of the loss comes from unresolved V genes, and the rest has no known cause. The D gene and trimming were derived from the DNA, and the V and J assignments and clone size from that table. This sample is represented by about 220,000 clones; less than 90% of them were singletons. 2.5% to 3% of the sample is taken by the ten largest.

The data originate from a study of blood T cell repertoires in COVID-19 (dated by TCRdb to 2020 to 2022). For context, the study as a whole: Collaborator samples came from the United States, Italy and Spain and covered acute and convalescent phases of COVID-19. Where available, HLA class I and class II types were taken from metadata supplied by the sample provider and were not determined by assay-based typing. Nearly every sample came with metadata listing a de-identified subject ID, COVID-19 status, age in years and sex. Samples were obtained from the ongoing ImmuneRACE study (first 160 participants) and from about 1,300 subjects provided by 6 global collaborators. Subjects who had been exposed to COVID-19, were actively infected with it, or had recovered from it provided the deeply sampled blood TCRbeta repertoires that made up the dataset. The repertoires were released in a freely available public database intended as a resource for research on the immune response to SARS-CoV-2. The material from the prospective study consisted of cDNA or gDNA derived from T cells, B-cell-depleted T cells, or PBMCs.

The research as a whole found: How much clinical and demographic metadata was included differed by source and by participant, and the metadata was provided uncurated.

This clonotype was obtained from a woman aged 25 to 39 who had recovered from COVID-19. Sequenced input: PBMCs or T cells enriched from blood (not recorded which). The chain couples TRBV6-2 or TRBV6-3 to TRBJ2-3, with 7 central nucleotides matching TRBD2. The DNA sequence is given as TGTGCCAGCAGTCACGAGCGGGGTACGCAGTATTTT. The translation is CASSHERGTQYF.